The sequence of this TCR beta chain was determined in a study of blood T cell repertoires in COVID-19. Study-wide context: COVID-19 samples, acute and convalescent, were from the United States, Italy and Spain. PBMCs, B-cell-depleted T cells, or T cells provided the cDNA or gDNA that made up the material.

Under the authors' procedure: Estimation of nucleated cell counts was performed using reference gene primer amplification. The protocol was immunoSEQ multiplex PCR, while the TCRdb copy is restricted to in-frame clones and leaves out a portion. The V and J calls and clone size are taken from that table; D and trimming were inferred from the DNA. Counted here are 150,000 to 200,000 clones, approximately 90% occurring once; the ten biggest clones make up over 4.5%. The germline V gene encodes CDR1 SEHNR and CDR2 FQNEAQ (reference sequence). V was clipped by 4 bases and J by 4 bases; unmatched bases: 5. The CDR3 totals 14 residues.

This receptor was taken from a human donor in a cohort sampled during active COVID-19. This rearrangement joins TRBV7-9 to TRBJ1-2; 8 nucleotides match TRBD1. The sequenced sample consisted of peripheral blood. CDR3 nucleotides: TGTGCCAGCAGCTCTTCAGGGGGCGTCTATGGCTACACCTTC. Protein product: CASSSSGGVYGYTF. Supplemented by reference TRBV7-9 and TRBJ1-2, the full variable domain reads DTGVSQNPRHKITKRGQNVTFRCDPISEHNRLYWYRQTLGQGPEFLTYFQNEAQLEKSRLLSDRFSAERPKGSFSTLEIQRTEQGDSAMYLCASSSSGGVYGYTFGSGTRLTVV.